The 7 T cell receptor beta chains below were found in one sample sequenced in a study of T cell changes during pregnancy in multiple sclerosis (dated by TCRdb to about 2019). The library relied on the immunoSEQ multiplex PCR assay. This immuneACCESS table, as held by TCRdb, lists in-frame sequences with V and J called but not all clones. Of the missing ones, under half trace to an unresolved V gene in checked studies; the others have no known cause. Here the sample has around 60,000 clones; roughly 87% occur a single time. Of the sample, roughly 2.7% falls within the top ten clones. The sequencing used peripheral blood, collected in the first trimester of pregnancy. The receptors here all came from a female donor with multiple sclerosis, enrolled in a pregnancy study.

This chain uses TRBV19 with TRBJ2-1; 7 nucleotides line up with TRBD2. This CDR3 is 15 amino acids long. V trimming: 3 bases; J trimming: 4 bases; junction bases outside the gene matches: 6. CDR1 and CDR2 from the germline V gene are LNHDA and SQIVND (reference sequence). The CDR3 DNA sequence: TGTGCCAGTAGTATCGGGGGGTGGGGGTACAATGAGCAGTTCTTC. It specifies CASSIGGWGYNEQFF.

V usage is TRBV6-5 and J usage is TRBJ1-1; no reliable D call. CDR3 length: 16 amino acids. The V and J ends lost 0 bases and 0 bases respectively, with 11 bases between them. Germline CDR1 and CDR2: MNHEY and SVGAGI. CDR3 sequence: CASSYSTAGMNTEAFF. For the CDR3, the DNA is TGTGCCAGCAGTTACTCGACGGCGGGGATGAACACTGAAGCTTTCTTT.

The chain uses TRBV11-2 and TRBJ2-3, with D possibly matching TRBD2 (6 bases). Germline V gene sequence: CDR1 SGHAT, CDR2 FQNNGV. The CDR3 spans 17 residues. The V end was cut by 5 bases, the J end by 2 bases, with 20 bases between. The CDR3 DNA is TGTGCCAGCAGCCCGCCAAGTCGGGGGACCCTCACAGATACGCAGTATTTT. Protein product: CASSPPSRGTLTDTQYF.

This clone was counted a single time. This chain connects TRBV7-2 to TRBJ1-2; 7 nucleotides line up with TRBD1. V shed 4 bases and J 4 bases; nucleotides not matched to a gene: 9. Germline CDR1 and CDR2: SGHTA and FQGNSA. The CDR3 is 15 amino acids. CDR3 sequence: CASSSLDRDGYGYTF. DNA of the CDR3: TGTGCCAGCAGCTCCCTAGACAGGGACGGCTATGGCTACACCTTC.

CDR3 region: CASSLALTGEGPDTQYF. The CDR3 DNA reads TGTGCCAGCAGCTTAGCGCTCACTGGGGAGGGTCCAGATACGCAGTATTTT. The chain links TRBV7-8 to TRBJ2-3, with TRBD2 matching 7 bases. Germline CDR1 and CDR2: SGHVS and FQNEAQ. The length of the CDR3 is 17 residues. The junction had 10 bases not matched to a gene; V was cut back by 0 bases and J by 4 bases.

This chain joins TRBV29-1 and TRBJ2-1; possibly TRBD1 for D (6 bases). V was pared by 4 bases and J by 0 bases, with 10 bases between. The CDR3 is 14 amino acids. Germline V lookup: CDR1 SQVTM, CDR2 ANQGSEA. Written as DNA, the CDR3 is TGCAGCGTTGGGGGGCCGAACTCCTACAATGAGCAGTTCTTC. Its translation: CSVGGPNSYNEQFF.

V is TRBV5-1 and J is TRBJ2-7, with 15 positions matching TRBD2. This CDR3 is built from 19 residues. Trimming took 1 base from V and 2 from J; bases not matched to a gene: 10. The germline V gene encodes CDR1 SGHRS and CDR2 YFSETQ. The CDR3 region has the DNA TGCGCCAGCAGCTTGAAACTGACCGGGACTAGCGGGAGGCCCTACGAGCAGTACTTC. Translation: CASSLKLTGTSGRPYEQYF.